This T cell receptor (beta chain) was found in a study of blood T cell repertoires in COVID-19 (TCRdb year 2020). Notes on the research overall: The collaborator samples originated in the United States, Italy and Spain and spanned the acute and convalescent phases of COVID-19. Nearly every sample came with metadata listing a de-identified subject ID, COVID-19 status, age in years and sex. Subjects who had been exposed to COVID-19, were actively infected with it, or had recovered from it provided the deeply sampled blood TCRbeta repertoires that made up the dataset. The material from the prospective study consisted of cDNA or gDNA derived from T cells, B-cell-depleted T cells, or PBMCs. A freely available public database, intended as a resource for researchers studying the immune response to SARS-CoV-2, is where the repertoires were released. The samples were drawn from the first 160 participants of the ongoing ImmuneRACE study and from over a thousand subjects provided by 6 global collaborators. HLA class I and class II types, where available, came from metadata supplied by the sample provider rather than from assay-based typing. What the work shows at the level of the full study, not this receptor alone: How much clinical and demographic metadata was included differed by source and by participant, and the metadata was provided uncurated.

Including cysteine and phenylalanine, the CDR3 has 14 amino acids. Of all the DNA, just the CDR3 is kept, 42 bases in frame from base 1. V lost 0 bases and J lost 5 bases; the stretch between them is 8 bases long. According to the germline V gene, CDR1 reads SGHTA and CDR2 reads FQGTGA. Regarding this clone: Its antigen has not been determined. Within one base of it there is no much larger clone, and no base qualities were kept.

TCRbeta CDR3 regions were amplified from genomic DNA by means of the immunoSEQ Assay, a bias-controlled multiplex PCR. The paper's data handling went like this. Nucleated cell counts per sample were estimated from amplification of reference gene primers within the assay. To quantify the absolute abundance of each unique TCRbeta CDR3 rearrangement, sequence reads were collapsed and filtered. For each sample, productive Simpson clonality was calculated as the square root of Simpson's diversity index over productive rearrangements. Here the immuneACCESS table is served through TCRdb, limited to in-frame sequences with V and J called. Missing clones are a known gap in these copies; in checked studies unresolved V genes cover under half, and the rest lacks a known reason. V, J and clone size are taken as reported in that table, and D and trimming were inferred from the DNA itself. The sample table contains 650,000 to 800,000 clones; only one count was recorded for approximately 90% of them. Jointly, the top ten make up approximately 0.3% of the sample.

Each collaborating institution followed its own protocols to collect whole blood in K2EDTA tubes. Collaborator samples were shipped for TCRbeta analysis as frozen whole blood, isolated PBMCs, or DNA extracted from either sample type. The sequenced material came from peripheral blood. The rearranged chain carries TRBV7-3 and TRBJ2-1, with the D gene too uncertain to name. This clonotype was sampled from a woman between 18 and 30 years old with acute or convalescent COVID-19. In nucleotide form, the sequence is TGTGCCAGCAGCTTAACGGGCGCGCACAATGAGCAGTTCTTC. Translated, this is CASSLTGAHNEQFF.